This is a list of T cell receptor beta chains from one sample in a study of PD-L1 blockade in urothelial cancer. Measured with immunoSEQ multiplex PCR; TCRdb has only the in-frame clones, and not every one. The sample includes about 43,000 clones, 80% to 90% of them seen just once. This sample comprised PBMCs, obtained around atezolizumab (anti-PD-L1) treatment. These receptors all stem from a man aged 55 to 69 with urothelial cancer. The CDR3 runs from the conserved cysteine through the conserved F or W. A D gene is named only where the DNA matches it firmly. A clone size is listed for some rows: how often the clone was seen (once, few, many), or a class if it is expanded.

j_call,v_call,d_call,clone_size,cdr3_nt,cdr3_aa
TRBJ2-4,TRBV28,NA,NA,TGTGCCAGCAGTTCTTACAGGGCCAAGGGGAAAAACATTCAGTACTTC,CASSSYRAKGKNIQYF
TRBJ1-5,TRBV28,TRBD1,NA,TGTGCCAGCAGACGGACAGGGGGGAATCAGCCCCAGCATTTT,CASRRTGGNQPQHF
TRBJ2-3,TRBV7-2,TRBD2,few,TGTGCCAGCAAACCCAGGGGTAGCGGGGACCTGCCTACGCAGTATTTT,CASKPRGSGDLPTQYF
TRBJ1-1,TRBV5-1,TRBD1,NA,TGCGCCAGCAGCCAGGACAGGGAGAACACTGAAGCTTTCTTT,CASSQDRENTEAFF
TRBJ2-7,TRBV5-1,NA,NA,TGCGCCAGCAGCCCAACTACGGCCTACGAGCAGTACTTC,CASSPTTAYEQYF
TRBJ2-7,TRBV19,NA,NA,TGTGCCAGTAGTATTGGTGGTAGACCGAGTGCAAGGGGCTCCTACGAGCAGTACTTC,CASSIGGRPSARGSYEQYF
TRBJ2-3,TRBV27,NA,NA,TGTGCCAGCAGCTCTGAGGGGACTCCCGCAGATACGCAGTATTTT,CASSSEGTPADTQYF
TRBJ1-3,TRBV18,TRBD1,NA,TGTGCCAGCTCATCAACAGGGGCTGGAAACACCATATATTTT,CASSSTGAGNTIYF
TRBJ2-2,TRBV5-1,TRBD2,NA,TGCGCCAGCAGCTTGGAACTAGCGGGGAGCACCGGGGAGCTGTTTTTT,CASSLELAGSTGELFF
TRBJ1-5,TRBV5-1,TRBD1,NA,TGCGCCAATTTCCAGGACAGGGGTTTGGATCAGCCCCAGCATTTT,CANFQDRGLDQPQHF
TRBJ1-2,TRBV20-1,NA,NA,TGCAGTGCTAATAGAGACTATGGCTACACCTTC,CSANRDYGYTF
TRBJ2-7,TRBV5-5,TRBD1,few,TGTGCCAGCAGCTTGGTAGGGGGACAGGGAGGGACTCCCTACGAGCAGTACTTC,CASSLVGGQGGTPYEQYF
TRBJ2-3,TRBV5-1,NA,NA,TGCGCCAGCAGCCTCGTGGGGGCCGGCACAGATACGCAGTATTTT,CASSLVGAGTDTQYF
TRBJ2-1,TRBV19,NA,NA,TGTGCCAGTAGTCCAAGCGCCAACAATGAGCAGTTCTTC,CASSPSANNEQFF
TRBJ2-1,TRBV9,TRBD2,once,TGTGCCAGCAATAGCGGGGGGGCGGGCAATGAGCAGTTCTTC,CASNSGGAGNEQFF
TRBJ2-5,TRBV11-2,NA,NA,TGTGCCAGCAGCCGCAGGGGTTCGAGGATTCAAGAGACCCAGTACTTC,CASSRRGSRIQETQYF
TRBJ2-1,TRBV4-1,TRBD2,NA,TGCGCCAGCAGCCGGATTCTGAGCGGGGGAAGTGACAATGAGCAGTTCTTC,CASSRILSGGSDNEQFF
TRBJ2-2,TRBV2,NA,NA,TGTGCCAGCAGTGAATTGCGTTCTGGGGAGCTGTTTTTT,CASSELRSGELFF
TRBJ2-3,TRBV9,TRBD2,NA,TGTGCCAGCAGCGTCTCTAGCGGGGGTGGGGATACGCAGTATTTT,CASSVSSGGGDTQYF
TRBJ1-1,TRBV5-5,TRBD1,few,TGTGCCAGCAGCTTGGCTGGACAGGGCACTGAAGCTTTCTTT,CASSLAGQGTEAFF
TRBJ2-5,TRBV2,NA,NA,TGTGCCAGCAGTGAAGCCACTTACCAAGAGACCCAGTACTTC,CASSEATYQETQYF
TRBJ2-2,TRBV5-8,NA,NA,TGTGCCAGCAGCCCCCCGTTGCGGGGGCCGGTCGGGGAGCTGTTTTTT,CASSPPLRGPVGELFF
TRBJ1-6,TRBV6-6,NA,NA,TGTGCCAGCAGTTACGAGGGAGAGGAATCACCCCTCCACTTT,CASSYEGEESPLHF
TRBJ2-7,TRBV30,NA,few,TGTGCCTGGAGTACCCTAGATCGGGGTAGGAGCTCCTACGAGCAGTACTTC,CAWSTLDRGRSSYEQYF
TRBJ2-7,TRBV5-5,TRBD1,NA,TGTGCCAGCAGCCAGACCGGGACAGCCCACGAGCAGTACTTC,CASSQTGTAHEQYF
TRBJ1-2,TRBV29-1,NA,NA,TGCAGCGGGGGAGGGGGTAACTATGGCTACACCTTC,CSGGGGNYGYTF
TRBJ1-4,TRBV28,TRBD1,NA,TGTGCCAGCAGTTCCGACAGGGCTGGGGAAAAACTGTTTTTT,CASSSDRAGEKLFF
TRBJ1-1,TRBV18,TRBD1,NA,TGTGCCAGCTCACCTCCCGACAGGGCCGAAGCTTTCTTT,CASSPPDRAEAFF
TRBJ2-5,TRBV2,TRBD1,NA,TGTGCCAGCAGTGCTGGACGGACAGGAGGACGGGAGACCCAGTACTTC,CASSAGRTGGRETQYF
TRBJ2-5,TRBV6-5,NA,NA,TGTGCCAGCAGCCACAGGGAACAAGAGACCCAGTACTTC,CASSHREQETQYF
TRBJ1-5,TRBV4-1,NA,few,TGCGCCAGCAGCCCCAGGGATAGCAATCAGCCCCAGCATTTT,CASSPRDSNQPQHF
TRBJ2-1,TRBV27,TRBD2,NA,TGTGCCAGCAGTACTAGCGGGGCCACCTACAATGAGCAGTTCTTC,CASSTSGATYNEQFF
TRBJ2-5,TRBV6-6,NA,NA,TGTGCCAGCAGTTACGGCACCCGGGACATACAAGAGACCCAGTACTTC,CASSYGTRDIQETQYF
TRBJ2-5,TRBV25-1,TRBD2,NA,TGTGCCAGCAGTGAGGGAGGGAGGAAGCAAGAGACCCAGTACTTC,CASSEGGRKQETQYF
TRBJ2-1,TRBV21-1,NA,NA,TGTGCCAGCAGCGGAAGGACTAGCGGGCCCCTCTACAATGAGCAGTTCTTC,CASSGRTSGPLYNEQFF
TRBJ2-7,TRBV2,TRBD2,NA,TGTGCCAGCAGTGAACCTAGCGGGAATAGCGAGCAGTACTTC,CASSEPSGNSEQYF
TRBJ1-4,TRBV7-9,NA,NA,TGTGCCAGCAGCCACGGCCGCTGGGAGGCGGCTGCAACTAATGAAAAACTGTTTTTT,CASSHGRWEAAATNEKLFF
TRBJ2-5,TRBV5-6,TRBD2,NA,TGTGCCAGTAGCGACGGACTAGCGGGGTCGAGGACCCAGTACTTC,CASSDGLAGSRTQYF
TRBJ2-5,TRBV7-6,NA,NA,TGTGCCAGCAGCTTCCAGGGGAGCTCGGGAGAGACCCAGTACTTC,CASSFQGSSGETQYF
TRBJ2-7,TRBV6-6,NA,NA,TGTGCCAGCAGTCGTCCATCTACCTACGAGCAGTACTTC,CASSRPSTYEQYF
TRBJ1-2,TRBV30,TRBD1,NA,TGTGCCTGGAGTGTTAATTTGGAGACAGGGCCCGATGGCTACACCTTC,CAWSVNLETGPDGYTF
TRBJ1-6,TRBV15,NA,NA,TGTGCCACCAGCAGAGAACGACGAGGTCGGTCACCCCTCCACTTT,CATSRERRGRSPLHF
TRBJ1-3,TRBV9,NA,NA,TGTGCCAGCACCCTTGGGAGAGGGGACTACTCTGGAAACACCATATATTTT,CASTLGRGDYSGNTIYF
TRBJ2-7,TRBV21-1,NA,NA,TGTGCCAGCAACCCCTTGGACAGGGTTGGTTCCTACGAGCAGTACTTC,CASNPLDRVGSYEQYF
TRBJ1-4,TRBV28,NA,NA,TGTGCCAGCAGTTTATGGTCAGGGCGTGATGAAAAACTGTTTTTT,CASSLWSGRDEKLFF
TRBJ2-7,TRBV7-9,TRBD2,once,TGTGCCAGCAGCTTAAAAGTCGGGGGGATAATTGACTACGAGCAGTACTTC,CASSLKVGGIIDYEQYF
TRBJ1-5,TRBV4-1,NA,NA,TGCGCCAGCAGCCACCCAGGGATAGGTCAGCCCCAGCATTTT,CASSHPGIGQPQHF
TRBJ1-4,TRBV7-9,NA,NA,TGTGCCAGCAGCTCCCAACCAGACACTTCCTCAACTAATGAAAAACTGTTTTTT,CASSSQPDTSSTNEKLFF
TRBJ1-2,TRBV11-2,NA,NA,TGTGCCAGCAGCCAGGGACATCTAGGATGCGACTACACCTTC,CASSQGHLGCDYTF
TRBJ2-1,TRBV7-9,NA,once,TGTGCCAGCAGCCAAAACACCGCGGACACGGTTCGTTACAATGAGCAGTTCTTC,CASSQNTADTVRYNEQFF
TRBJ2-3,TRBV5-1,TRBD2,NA,TGCGCCAGCAGCTTGGCCGGGGGGTCAACGCAGTATTTT,CASSLAGGSTQYF
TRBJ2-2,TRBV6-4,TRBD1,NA,TGTGCCAGCAGTCCCGGGACAGGGACCGGGGAGCTGTTTTTT,CASSPGTGTGELFF
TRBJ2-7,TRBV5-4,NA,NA,TGTGCCAGCAGCTTGGACAGGGACGAGCAGTACTTC,CASSLDRDEQYF
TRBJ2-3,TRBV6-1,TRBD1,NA,TGTGCCAGCAGTGGGGACAGGCGCACAGATACGCAGTATTTT,CASSGDRRTDTQYF
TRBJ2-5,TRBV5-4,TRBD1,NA,TGTGCCAGCAGCTTCGAACCGGGACAGGAAGAGACCCAGTACTTC,CASSFEPGQEETQYF
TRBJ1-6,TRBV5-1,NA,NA,TGCGCCAGCAGCTTGGAAGGGGATTATAATTCACCCCTCCACTTT,CASSLEGDYNSPLHF
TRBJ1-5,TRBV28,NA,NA,TGTGCCAGCGGGGCTGCGAATCAGCCCCAGCATTTT,CASGAANQPQHF